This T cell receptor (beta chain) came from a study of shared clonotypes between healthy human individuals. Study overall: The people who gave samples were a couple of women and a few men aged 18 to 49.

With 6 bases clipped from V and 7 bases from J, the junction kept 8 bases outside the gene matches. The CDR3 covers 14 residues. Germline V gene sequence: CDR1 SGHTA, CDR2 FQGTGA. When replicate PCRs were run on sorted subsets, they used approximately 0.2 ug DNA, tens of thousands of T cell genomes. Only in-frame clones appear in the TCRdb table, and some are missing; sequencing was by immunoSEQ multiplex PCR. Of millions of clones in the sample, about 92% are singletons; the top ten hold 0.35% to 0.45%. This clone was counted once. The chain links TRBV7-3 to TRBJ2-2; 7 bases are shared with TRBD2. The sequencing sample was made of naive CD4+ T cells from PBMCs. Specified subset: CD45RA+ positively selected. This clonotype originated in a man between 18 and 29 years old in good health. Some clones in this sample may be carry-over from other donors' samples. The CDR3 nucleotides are TGTGCCAGCAGGCAGGGAGGGGTCAACGGGGAGCTGTTTTTT. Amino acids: CASRQGGVNGELFF. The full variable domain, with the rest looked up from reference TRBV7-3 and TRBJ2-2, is GAGVSQTPSNKVTEKGKYVELRCDPISGHTALYWYRQSLGQGPEFLIYFQGTGAADDSGLPNDRFFAVRPEGSVSTLKIQRTERGDSAVYLCASRQGGVNGELFFGEGSRLTVL.